Following are 3 T cell receptor beta chains from one sample sequenced in a study of post-analysis software for immune sequencing data. Notes on the study in general: In patients, TRBV5-6, TRBV5-1 and TRBV20-1 belonged to roughly 5 TRBV segments found more frequently than in controls.

Unique molecular identifiers were present in the TCR beta cDNA libraries. From the PCR reads, TCRdb called clonotypes with MiXCR, one entry per CDR3 protein. Of hundreds of thousands of distinct CDR3 sequences in the sample, 35% to 40% were seen once. Their antigens remain unidentified. Specimen: blood. The receptors originated from a girl between 10 and 17 years old with multiple sclerosis.

V gene TRBV5-6 combines with J gene TRBJ2-5, with D unclear. Germline CDR1 is SGHDT and CDR2 is YYEEEE. V was clipped by 0 bases and J by 1 base, with 7 bases between them. The CDR3 is 14 residues long. CDR3 region: CASSLVAPQETQYF. The CDR3 DNA reads as TGTGCCAGCAGCTTGGTCGCACCCCAAGAGACCCAGTACTTC.

The rearrangement joins TRBV7-2 to TRBJ2-3, with D tentatively TRBD2 (6 bases). V lost 1 base, J lost 6 bases, and 14 bases lay in between. CDR1 is SGHTA and CDR2 is FQGNSA in the germline V gene. This CDR3 region has 15 residues. As DNA, the CDR3 is TGTGCCAGCAGCTTAGAGGGTACGGGAGTGGATACGCAGTATTTT. It encodes CASSLEGTGVDTQYF.

The chain links TRBV30 to TRBJ1-1; D is possibly TRBD1 (5 bases). The CDR3 has 13 amino acids. CDR1 and CDR2 from the germline V gene are GTSNPN and SVGIG (reference sequence). V lost 0 bases and J 4 bases, leaving 9 bases between the germline ends. The CDR3 region has the DNA TGTGCCTGGAGTGTACGAAGGGGCACTGAAGCTTTCTTT. It codes for CAWSVRRGTEAFF.